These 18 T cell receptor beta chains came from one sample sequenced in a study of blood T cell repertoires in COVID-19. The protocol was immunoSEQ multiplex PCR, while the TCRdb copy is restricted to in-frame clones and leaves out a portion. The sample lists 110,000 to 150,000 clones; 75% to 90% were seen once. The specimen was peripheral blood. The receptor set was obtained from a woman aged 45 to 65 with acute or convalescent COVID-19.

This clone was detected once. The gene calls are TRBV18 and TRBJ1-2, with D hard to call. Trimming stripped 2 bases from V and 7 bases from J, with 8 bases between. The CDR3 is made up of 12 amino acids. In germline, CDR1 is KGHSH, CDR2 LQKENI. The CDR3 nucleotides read TGTGCCAGCTCACCATACTTCGGTGGCTACACCTTC. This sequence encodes CASSPYFGGYTF.

The CDR3 sequence: CASSFGRSTDTQYF. The CDR3 DNA follows: TGTGCCAGCAGCTTTGGCAGAAGCACAGATACGCAGTATTTT. The rearrangement uses TRBV7-6 and TRBJ2-3; D not resolved. This CDR3 is built from 14 residues. Trimming removed 3 bases from V and 0 bases from J, with 7 bases in between. Germline loops: CDR1 SGHVS, CDR2 FNYEAQ.

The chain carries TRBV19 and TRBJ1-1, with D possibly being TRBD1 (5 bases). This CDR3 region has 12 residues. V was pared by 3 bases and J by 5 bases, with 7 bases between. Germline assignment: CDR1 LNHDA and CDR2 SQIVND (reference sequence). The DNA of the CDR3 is TGTGCCAGTAGTATGGGGGGGACTGAAGCTTTCTTT. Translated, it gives CASSMGGTEAFF.

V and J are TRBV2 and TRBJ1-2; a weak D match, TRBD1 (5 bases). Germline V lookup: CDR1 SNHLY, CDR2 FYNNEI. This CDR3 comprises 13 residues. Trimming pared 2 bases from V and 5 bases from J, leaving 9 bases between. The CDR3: CASSELGAYGYTF. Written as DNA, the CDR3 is TGTGCCAGCAGTGAACTAGGGGCGTATGGCTACACCTTC.

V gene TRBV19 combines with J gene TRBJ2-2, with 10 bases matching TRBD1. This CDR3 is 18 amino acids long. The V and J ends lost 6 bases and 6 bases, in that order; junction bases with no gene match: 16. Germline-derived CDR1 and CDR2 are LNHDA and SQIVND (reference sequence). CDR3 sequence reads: CASSLLGAGDRGAGELFF. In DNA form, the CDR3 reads TGTGCCAGTAGCCTCTTAGGGGCGGGGGACAGGGGCGCCGGGGAGCTGTTTTTT.

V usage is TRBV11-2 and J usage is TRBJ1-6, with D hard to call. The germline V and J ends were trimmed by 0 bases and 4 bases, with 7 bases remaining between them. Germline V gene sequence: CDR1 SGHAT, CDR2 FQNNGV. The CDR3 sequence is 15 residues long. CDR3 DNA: TGTGCCAGCAGCTTAGAGGGGAGGTATAATTCACCCCTCCACTTT. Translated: CASSLEGRYNSPLHF. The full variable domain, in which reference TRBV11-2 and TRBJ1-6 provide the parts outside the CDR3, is EAGVAQSPRYKIIEKRQSVAFWCNPISGHATLYWYQQILGQGPKLLIQFQNNGVVDDSQLPKDRFSAERLKGVDSTLKIQPAKLEDSAVYLCASSLEGRYNSPLHFGNGTRLTVT.

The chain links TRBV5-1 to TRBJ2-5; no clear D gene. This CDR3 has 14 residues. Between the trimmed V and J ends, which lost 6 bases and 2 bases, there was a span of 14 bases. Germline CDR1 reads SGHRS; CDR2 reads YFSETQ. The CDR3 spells CASTPDWRQETQYF. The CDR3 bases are TGCGCCAGCACTCCCGACTGGAGACAAGAGACCCAGTACTTC. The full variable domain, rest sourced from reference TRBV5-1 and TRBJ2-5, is KAGVTQTPRYLIKTRGQQVTLSCSPISGHRSVSWYQQTPGQGLQFLFEYFSETQRNKGNFPGRFSGRQFSNSRSEMNVSTLELGDSALYLCASTPDWRQETQYFGPGTRLLVL.

CDR3 region: CASSSPGVGGGYTF. The CDR3 DNA reads TGTGCCAGCAGTTCCCCGGGGGTGGGGGGTGGCTACACCTTC. This sequence joins TRBV27 and TRBJ1-2; possibly TRBD1 for D (5 bases). Trimming shortened V by 4 bases and J by 7 bases, and 16 bases separated the two germline ends. There are 14 residues in the CDR3. Germline CDR1 MNHEY, CDR2 SMNVEV (reference sequence).

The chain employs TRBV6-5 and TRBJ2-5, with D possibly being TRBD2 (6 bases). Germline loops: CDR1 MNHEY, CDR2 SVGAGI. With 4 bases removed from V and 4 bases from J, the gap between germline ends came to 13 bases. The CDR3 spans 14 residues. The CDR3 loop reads CASSWDLRGETQYF. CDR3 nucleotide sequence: TGTGCCAGCAGTTGGGACTTGCGAGGAGAGACCCAGTACTTC.

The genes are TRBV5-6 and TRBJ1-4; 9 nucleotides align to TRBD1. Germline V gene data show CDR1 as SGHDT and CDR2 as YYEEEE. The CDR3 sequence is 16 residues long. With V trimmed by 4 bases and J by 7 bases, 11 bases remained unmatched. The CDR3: CASSKRDREFREKLFF. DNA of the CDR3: TGTGCCAGCAGCAAAAGGGACAGGGAGTTTCGTGAAAAACTGTTTTTT. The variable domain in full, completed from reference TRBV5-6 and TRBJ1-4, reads DAGVTQSPTHLIKTRGQQVTLRCSPKSGHDTVSWYQQALGQGPQFIFQYYEEEERQRGNFPDRFSGHQFPNYSSELNVNALLLGDSALYLCASSKRDREFREKLFFGSGTQLSVL.

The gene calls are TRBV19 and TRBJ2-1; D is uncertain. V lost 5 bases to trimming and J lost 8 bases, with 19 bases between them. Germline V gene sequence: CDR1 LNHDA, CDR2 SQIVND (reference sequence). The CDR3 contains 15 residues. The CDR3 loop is CASSPLPLGSHEQFF. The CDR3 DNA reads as TGTGCCAGTAGTCCTCTCCCTTTGGGTAGCCATGAGCAGTTCTTC.

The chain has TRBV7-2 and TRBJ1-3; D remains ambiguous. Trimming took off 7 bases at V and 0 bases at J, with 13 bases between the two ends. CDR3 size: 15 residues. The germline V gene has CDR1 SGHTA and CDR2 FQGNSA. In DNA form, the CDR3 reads TGTGCCAGCACCCGAACTGCCTTCTCTGGAAACACCATATATTTT. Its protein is CASTRTAFSGNTIYF. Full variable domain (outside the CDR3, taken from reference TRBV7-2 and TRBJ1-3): GAGVSQSPSNKVTEKGKDVELRCDPISGHTALYWYRQSLGQGLEFLIYFQGNSAPDKSGLPSDRFSAERTGGSVSTLTIQRTQQEDSAVYLCASTRTAFSGNTIYFGEGSWLTVV.

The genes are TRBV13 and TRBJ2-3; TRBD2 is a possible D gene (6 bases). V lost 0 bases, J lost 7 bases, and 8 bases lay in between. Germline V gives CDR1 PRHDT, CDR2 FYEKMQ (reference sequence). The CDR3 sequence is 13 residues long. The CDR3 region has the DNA TGTGCCAGCAGCTTAGGCGGACTACATACGCAGTATTTT. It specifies CASSLGGLHTQYF.

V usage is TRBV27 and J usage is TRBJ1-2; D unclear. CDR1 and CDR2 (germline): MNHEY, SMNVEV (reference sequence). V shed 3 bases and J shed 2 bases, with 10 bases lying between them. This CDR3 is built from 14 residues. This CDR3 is CASSFEPGNYGYTF. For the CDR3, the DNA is TGTGCCAGCAGTTTCGAGCCGGGGAACTATGGCTACACCTTC.

This CDR3 is CASSEGLAGQETQYF. The CDR3 DNA sequence: TGCGCCAGCAGTGAGGGACTAGCGGGACAAGAGACCCAGTACTTC. This chain connects TRBV10-1 to TRBJ2-5; 12 nucleotides match TRBD2. The V segment lost 2 bases and the J segment 2 bases; nucleotides outside the gene matches: 0. The CDR3 extends over 15 amino acids. The germline CDR1 and CDR2 sequences are WNHNN and SYGVQD (reference sequence).

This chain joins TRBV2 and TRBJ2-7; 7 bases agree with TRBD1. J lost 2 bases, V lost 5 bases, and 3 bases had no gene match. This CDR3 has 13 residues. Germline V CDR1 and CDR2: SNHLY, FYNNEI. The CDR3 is CASSSQGAYEQYF. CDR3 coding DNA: TGTGCCAGCAGTTCCCAGGGGGCCTACGAGCAGTACTTC.

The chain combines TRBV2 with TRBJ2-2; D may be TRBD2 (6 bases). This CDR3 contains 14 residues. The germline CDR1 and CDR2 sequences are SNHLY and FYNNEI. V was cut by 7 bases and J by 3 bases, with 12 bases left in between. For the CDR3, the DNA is TGTGCCAGCACTGACGGGAGAGACACCGGGGAGCTGTTTTTT. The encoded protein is CASTDGRDTGELFF.

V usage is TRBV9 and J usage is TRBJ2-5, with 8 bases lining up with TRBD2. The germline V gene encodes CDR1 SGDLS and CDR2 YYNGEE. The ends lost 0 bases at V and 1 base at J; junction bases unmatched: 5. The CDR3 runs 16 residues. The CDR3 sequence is CASSVGLAGSQETQYF. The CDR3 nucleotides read TGTGCCAGCAGCGTAGGGCTAGCGGGTTCCCAAGAGACCCAGTACTTC.